This T cell receptor beta chain was found in a study of blood T cells in healthy people across ages. Study-wide results and caveats: Comparison with aged donors showed that long-lived donors had more naive CD4+ cells and higher diversity.

Combining a sample-barcoded 5' primer with a J-beta primer mix, a second PCR ran for roughly 6 to 12 cycles. Each CDR3 protein is one row after TCRdb ran MiXCR on the 5' RACE reads. The table lists over 750,000 distinct CDR3 sequences, about 25% of them singletons. Only a few counts were recorded for this clonotype. As yet, its antigen is unknown. The CDR3 is 15 residues long. Unmatched junction bases numbered 3, after V lost 7 bases and J lost 0 bases. Germline loops: CDR1 SEHNR, CDR2 FQNEAQ (reference sequence). The study recruited healthy Caucasian donors from Russia who were aged about 6 to 90. These data also formed part of another study, on T cells of mothers and their children. As reported in that work: Sequencing returned over 10 million TCR beta CDR3 reads per mother and about 3 million per child.

J is TRBJ2-6 and V is TRBV7-9; 7 bases agree with TRBD1. Sequencing input: blood. This clonotype was sampled from a boy between 10 and 17 years old in good health. In nucleotides, the CDR3 is TGTGCCAGCAACAGGGGTAGCTCTGGGGCCAACGTCCTGACTTTC. The encoded protein is CASNRGSSGANVLTF.